This entry is about one T cell receptor (beta chain). No antigen is known for it. No quality values exist for individual bases; no much larger clone is one base distant. V and J are truncated by 2 bases and 1 base respectively, leaving an intervening sequence of 8 bases. From its cysteine to its phenylalanine, the CDR3 spans 14 amino acids. Only CDR3 DNA remains: 42 bases, in frame from the first base. From a lookup of the germline V gene (reference sequence), CDR1 and CDR2 are LNHNV and YYDKDF. The cohort comprised approximately 700 healthy bone marrow donors. All cohort members were sampled while nominally healthy, although unrecorded immune exposures were likely present. The donor was CMV seropositive and was included in the group of around 300 seropositive cohort members. A peripheral blood sample was provided by each donor, and peripheral blood mononuclear cells were used for TCR beta sequencing. The Qiagen DNeasy Blood Extraction Kit was used to extract genomic DNA from the blood cell samples.

The data belong to a study of cytomegalovirus exposure and HLA in healthy donors (TCRdb year 2017). General notes on the study: An earlier analysis of approximately 600 of the donors reported 250 to 300 Gb of sequence data and 117 million unique TCR beta sequences from about 200 million T cells. Around 320 gigabases of sequencing data and 80 million or so unique TCR sequences were included in an early release covering around 600 HLA-typed donors. Among the roughly 400 genotyped donors, around 79% belonged to the genetic ancestry cluster associated with self-reported Caucasian donors. The aim of the study was to test whether cataloging public T cell receptors could identify signatures of past pathogen exposure. The study used immunosequencing to profile the T cell repertoires of about 670 subjects and linked those repertoires to cytomegalovirus serostatus. Besides the first cohort of hundreds of subjects, a separate validation cohort made up of 120 different subjects was used. To predict cytomegalovirus infection status, the study brought together high-throughput TCR immunosequencing, statistical association of individual TCRs with disease status, and machine learning. In a later analysis, previously published TCR beta repertoires from 670 or so donors were re-analyzed and high-resolution HLA genotyping was added so that TCR occurrence patterns could be studied. Rather than drawing on any new phenotypic data, the later analysis identified candidate immune exposures from TCR beta sequences and the way those sequences occurred across donors. To decide whether each TCR beta V gene segment behaved as functional or pseudogenic, an earlier analysis of some 600 of the donors relied on high-throughput TCR beta sequencing. Donor age, sex, ethnicity and CMV serostatus were compiled together with the repertoire data. In a later genetic analysis, genome-wide SNP genotypes for about three fifths of the roughly 670 donors were used, and that subset was treated as a discovery cohort. Every repertoire in the discovery cohort had been generated on one and the same sequencing platform. Class I and class II HLA loci were covered by the typing at four-digit resolution. Typing coverage varied by locus: roughly 629-640 donors for A, B, C, DRB1 and DQB1; approximately 500 for DQA1; about 570 for DPA1; under 490 for DPB1. Because of strong linkage in the cohort, roughly five DR-DQ haplotypes were treated as single units for association and clustering. On average, 235,054 unique TCR beta nucleotide sequences were sequenced per donor among 300 to 500 genotyped donors of the cohort, with approximately 18% of those sequences being non-productive. The research as a whole found: The authors suggested that the approach could potentially be extended to other disease states and immunological phenotypes. CMV serostatus was the only immune exposure information available for the cohort. Only TCR beta chains were sequenced in this cohort, and the absence of alpha or paired-chain data limited detectable features. Broadly in line with IMGT annotations, most TCR beta V segments showed up in productive rearrangements about 87% or about 30% of the time in an earlier analysis of a few hundred of the donors. A later analysis found that most CMV-associated TCR beta chains appeared HLA-restricted, with HLA associations seemingly driven largely by CMV exposure. According to a later genetic analysis, donors in an Asian-associated ancestry cluster had fewer N-insertions in productive TCRs than the roughly 660-donor mean. Several of the top co-occurrence clusters appeared to be linked to parvovirus B19, influenza, CMV and Epstein-Barr virus, according to a later analysis. In a later genetic analysis, a missense DCLRE1C variant was associated with V-gene and J-gene trimming of TCR beta chains, and the association was replicated in an independent cohort. Presence/absence analyses assumed roughly uniform sequencing depth across donors, an assumption that may not hold. In both the original and validation cohorts, the classifier was reported to diagnose cytomegalovirus status with high specificity and sensitivity. The study listed over 150 TCR beta chains as associated with cytomegalovirus. At a false discovery rate of 0.05, a later analysis linked about 17,000 TCR beta sequences to specific HLA alleles. Some IMGT-functional V segments, including TRBV6-2 and TRBV6-3, could not be distinguished by the 87-base-pair reads and were therefore excluded. Because counts were too low, about 18 rarely observed V segments, including chromosome 9 orphons, were excluded from the earlier analysis of 587 of the donors. In vitro tests confirmed that a few of the cytomegalovirus-associated TCR beta chains recognize cytomegalovirus antigens. Correlated functional status among segregating V segments might be attributable to linkage disequilibrium, but an unknown experimental factor could not be ruled out. In a later analysis, HLA-associated TCR beta chains were found to be more clonally expanded and to have lower generation probabilities than equally common non-associated chains. In a later analysis, TCR association rates were found to vary across HLA loci, with the most associated TCRs seen for DRB1 alleles and the fewest for HLA-C alleles. Most TCR sequences were observed very rarely across donors, whereas some public TCRs were present in many individuals. Assigning TCR associations to individual alleles was difficult when HLA alleles, especially DR and DQ, strongly co-occurred. A group of highly shared sequence variants was considered likely to be a technical artifact of the sequencing pipeline. Because HLA typing was missing for some donors at each locus, association tests included only the typed subset. A further reported finding was that TCR beta sequences accurately predicted the HLA-A and HLA-B alleles for most subjects in the first cohort.

Preparation of the library involved the immunoSEQ multiplex PCR assay. A mixture of 60 forward primers for TCR Vbeta segments and 13 reverse primers for TCR Jbeta segments was used in the multiplex PCR. Amplification of the CDR3 region of rearranged TCR beta genes was performed with a multiplex PCR assay on genomic DNA. Amplified TCR beta libraries were sequenced as 87-base-pair reads on the Illumina HiSeq System. The authors processed their data as follows. Across the 700 or so repertoires, a later analysis counted tens of millions of unique TCR beta chains, around 11 million of which were shared by at least two donors. Raw reads were error-corrected and collapsed into unique sequences with a nearest-neighbor algorithm that merged closely related sequences to remove PCR and sequencing errors. CDR3 sequences were aligned to IMGT reference sequences to assign V, D and J gene segments. For a sequence to be retained, a match of at least six nucleotides was required to both a V gene segment and a J gene segment. Rearrangements were called productive when the CDR3 lacked stop codons and stayed in frame with V and J; all others were non-productive. CDR3 was defined according to IMGT convention as the region running from the second conserved V-encoded cysteine to the conserved J-encoded phenylalanine. Sequences without an unambiguous match to a single V gene segment were excluded from the earlier analysis of over 500 of the donors. An earlier analysis of fewer than 750 of the donors called V segments functional above 56.7% productive rearrangements and segregating when the between-donor standard deviation exceeded 5%. A statistical classification framework was developed to diagnose cytomegalovirus status using the catalog of TCR beta chain sequences. A later analysis assigned V and J genes by comparing TCR nucleotide sequences with IMGT/GENE-DB human TR gene sequences. Using the TCRdist pipeline, a later analysis assigned CDR3 sequences along with most-parsimonious VDJ recombination scenarios. In a later analysis, every TCR beta chain was defined by the combination of its CDR3 amino acid sequence and its V-gene family, and reads without a unique V-gene family were dropped. As a way to deal with suspected cross-contamination and a sequencing artifact, a later analysis dropped roughly 600 nucleotide sequences that were highly shared and had low generation probability. In a later analysis, a clonal expansion index was calculated for each public chain from normalized within-repertoire ranks of inferred template counts. In a later analysis, generation probabilities were computed with a VDJ recombination model fitted to out-of-frame rearrangements, and the resulting probabilities were checked against IGoR. In a later analysis, TCR-TCR, TCR-HLA and TCR-CMV co-occurrence was scored with hypergeometric tests, and a repertoire-size bias correction was applied to TCR pairs. A later analysis estimated false discovery rates by permuting HLA or CMV assignments 20 times. In a later analysis, co-occurring TCRs were grouped using DBSCAN, and TCRdist sequence similarity was added for clustering within HLA-allele-positive subsets. Repertoires with fewer than 30,000 or more than 120,000 public chains, plus five repertoires with anomalous nucleotide sharing, were excluded from co-occurrence clustering. The immuneACCESS repertoire file appears here via TCRdb, limited to in-frame rearrangements. These files lack a portion of the clones; in checked studies, under half of the deficit traces to unresolved V genes, and the cause of the others is not known. The V and J calls and the clone size are those of that table, but D and trimming were determined from the DNA. This sample is represented by some 130,000 clones; roughly four fifths of them were singletons. The ten top clones hold roughly 8.2% of the sample.

The rearranged chain carries TRBV15 and TRBJ2-5; TRBD2 is a weak D gene call, 6 bases matching. This sequence was found in a woman between 45 and 65 years old in good health and CMV-seropositive. The specimen was PBMCs. The CDR3 has the sequence CATSRRRGQETQYF. The sequence in DNA is TGTGCCACCAGCAGAAGGAGGGGCCAAGAGACCCAGTACTTC.